This record concerns one TCR beta chain sequence. The RNA input was roughly 0.45 to 1 ug, and it was reverse transcribed with random hexamers. Coverage of TCR beta CDR3 amplification by immunoSEQ multiplex PCR extended to 54 Vbeta and 13 Jbeta. TCRdb re-called the immunoSEQ multiplex PCR reads with MiXCR, one entry per CDR3 protein. Here the sample spans more than 150,000 distinct CDR3 sequences, around 96% being singletons. V was pared by 2 bases and J by 6 bases, with 13 bases between. The CDR3 covers 15 residues. From germline, CDR1 is MNHNY and CDR2 SVGAGI (reference sequence). Purification of the CD8+ and CD4+ T cells relied on negative isolation, and TEMRA cells underwent FACS enrichment. This sample was included in a study of CD8 T cells in Susac syndrome.

This TCR was recovered from a human donor in good health. This sequence joins TRBV6-6 and TRBJ2-2; no clear D. The sample comprised CD4+ T cells from PBMCs. The CDR3 spells CASSYPRLKSGELFF. The CDR3 region has the DNA TGTGCCAGCAGTTACCCACGACTGAAGTCCGGGGAGCTGTTTTTT.